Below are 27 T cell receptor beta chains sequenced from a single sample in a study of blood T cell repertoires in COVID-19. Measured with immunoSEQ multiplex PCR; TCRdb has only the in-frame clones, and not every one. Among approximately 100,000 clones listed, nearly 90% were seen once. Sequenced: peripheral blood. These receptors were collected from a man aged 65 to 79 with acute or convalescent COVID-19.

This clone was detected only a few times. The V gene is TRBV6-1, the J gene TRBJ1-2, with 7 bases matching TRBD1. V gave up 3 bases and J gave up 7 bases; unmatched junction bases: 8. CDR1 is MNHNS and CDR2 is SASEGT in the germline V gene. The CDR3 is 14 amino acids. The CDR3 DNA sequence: TGTGCCAGCAGTGAGGGGACAGCCGTTCCTGGCTACACCTTC. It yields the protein CASSEGTAVPGYTF.

The CDR3 DNA is TGTGCCAGCAGTACGACAAGTTCCTACGAGCAGTACGTC. Translation: CASSTTSSYEQYV. V usage is TRBV6-5 and J usage is TRBJ2-7; D not certain. Trimming shortened V by 5 bases and J by 1 base, and 9 bases separated the two germline ends. This CDR3 is built from 13 residues. CDR1 is MNHEY and CDR2 is SVGAGI in the germline V gene.

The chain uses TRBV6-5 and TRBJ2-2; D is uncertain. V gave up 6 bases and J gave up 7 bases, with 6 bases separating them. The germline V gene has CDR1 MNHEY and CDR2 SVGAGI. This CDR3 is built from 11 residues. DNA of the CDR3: TGTGCCAGCAGGACTTACGGGGAGCTGTTTTTT. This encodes CASRTYGELFF.

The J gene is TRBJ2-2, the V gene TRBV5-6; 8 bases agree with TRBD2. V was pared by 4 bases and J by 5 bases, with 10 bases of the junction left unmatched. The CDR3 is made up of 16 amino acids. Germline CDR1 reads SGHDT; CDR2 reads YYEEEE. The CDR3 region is CASSIIRTSRTGELFF. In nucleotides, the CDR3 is TGTGCCAGCAGCATCATTCGGACTAGCCGGACCGGGGAGCTGTTTTTT.

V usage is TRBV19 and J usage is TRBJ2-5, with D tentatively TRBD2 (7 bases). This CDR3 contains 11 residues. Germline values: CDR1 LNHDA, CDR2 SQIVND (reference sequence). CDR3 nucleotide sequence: TGTGCGTCTAGGGGGGGCGGGGCCCAGTACTTC. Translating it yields CASRGGGAQYF. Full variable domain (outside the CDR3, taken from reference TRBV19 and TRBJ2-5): DGGITQSPKYLFRKEGQNVTLSCEQNLNHDAMYWYRQDPGQGLRLIYYSQIVNDFQKGDIAEGYSVSREKKESFPLTVTSAQKNPTAFYLCASRGGGAQYFGPGTRLLVL.

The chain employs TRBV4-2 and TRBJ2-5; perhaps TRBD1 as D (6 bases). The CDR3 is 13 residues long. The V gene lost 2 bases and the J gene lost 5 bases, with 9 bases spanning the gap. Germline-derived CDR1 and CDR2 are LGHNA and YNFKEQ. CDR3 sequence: CASSQQGWETQYF. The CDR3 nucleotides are TGTGCCAGCAGCCAACAGGGGTGGGAGACCCAGTACTTC.

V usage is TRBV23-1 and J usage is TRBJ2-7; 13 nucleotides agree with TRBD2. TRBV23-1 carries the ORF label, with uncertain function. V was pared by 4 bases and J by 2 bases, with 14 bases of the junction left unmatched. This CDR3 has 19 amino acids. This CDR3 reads CASSPETPGLAGLTYEQYV. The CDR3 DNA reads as TGCGCCAGCAGTCCCGAGACCCCGGGACTAGCGGGGCTTACCTACGAGCAGTACGTC.

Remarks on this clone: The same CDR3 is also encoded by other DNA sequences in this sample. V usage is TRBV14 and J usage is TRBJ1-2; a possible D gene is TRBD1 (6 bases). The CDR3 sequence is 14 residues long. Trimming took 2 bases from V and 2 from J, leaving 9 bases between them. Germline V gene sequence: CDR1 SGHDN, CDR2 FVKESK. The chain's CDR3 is CASSQRQGNYGYTF. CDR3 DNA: TGTGCCAGCAGCCAACGTCAGGGGAACTATGGCTACACCTTC.

CDR3 sequence (DNA): TGTGCCAGCAGCCCGAAGGCGCAGGGTGGCAATTCACCCCTCCACTTT. Translating gives CASSPKAQGGNSPLHF. The chain uses TRBV7-6 and TRBJ1-6, with D perhaps matching TRBD1 (5 bases). CDR3 length equals 16 residues. Between the trimmed V and J ends, which lost 5 bases and 7 bases, there was a span of 18 bases. Germline lookup yields CDR1 SGHVS and CDR2 FNYEAQ.

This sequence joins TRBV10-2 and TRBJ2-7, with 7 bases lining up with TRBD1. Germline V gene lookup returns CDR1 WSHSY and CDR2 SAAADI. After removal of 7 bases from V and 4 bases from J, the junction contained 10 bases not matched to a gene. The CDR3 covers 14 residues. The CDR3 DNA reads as TGCGCCAGCACCTTCGTGACAGGGAAATACGAGCAGTACGTC. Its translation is CASTFVTGKYEQYV.

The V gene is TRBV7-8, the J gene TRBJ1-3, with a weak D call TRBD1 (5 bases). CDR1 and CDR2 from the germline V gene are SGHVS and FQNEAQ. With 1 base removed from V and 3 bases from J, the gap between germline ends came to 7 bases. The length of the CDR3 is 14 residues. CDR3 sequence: CASSLEGVGNTIYF. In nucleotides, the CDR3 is TGTGCCAGCAGCTTAGAAGGGGTTGGAAACACCATATATTTT.

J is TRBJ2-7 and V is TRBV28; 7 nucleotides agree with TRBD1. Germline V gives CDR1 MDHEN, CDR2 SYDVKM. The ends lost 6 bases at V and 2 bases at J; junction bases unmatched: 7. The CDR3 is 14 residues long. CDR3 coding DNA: TGTGCCAGCAGCCAGGACAGGAACCCCTACGAGCAGTACTTC. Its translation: CASSQDRNPYEQYF. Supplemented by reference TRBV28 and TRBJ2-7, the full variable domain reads DVKVTQSSRYLVKRTGEKVFLECVQDMDHENMFWYRQDPGLGLRLIYFSYDVKMKEKGDIPEGYSVSREKKERFSLILESASTNQTSMYLCASSQDRNPYEQYFGPGTRLTVT.

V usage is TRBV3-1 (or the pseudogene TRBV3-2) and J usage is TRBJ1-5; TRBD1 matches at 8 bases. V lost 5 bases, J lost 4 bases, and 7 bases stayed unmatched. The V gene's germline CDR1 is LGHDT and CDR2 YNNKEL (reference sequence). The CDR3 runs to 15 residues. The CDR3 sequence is CASSFSRTGNQPQHF. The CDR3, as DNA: TGTGCCAGCAGCTTCAGTCGGACAGGGAATCAGCCCCAGCATTTT.

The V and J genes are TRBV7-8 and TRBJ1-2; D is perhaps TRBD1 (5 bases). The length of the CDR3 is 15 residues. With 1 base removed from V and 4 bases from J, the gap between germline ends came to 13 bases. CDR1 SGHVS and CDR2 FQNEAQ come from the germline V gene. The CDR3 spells CASSLDSDSRYGYTF. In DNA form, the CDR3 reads TGTGCCAGCAGCTTAGACTCCGACAGCCGCTATGGCTACACCTTC.

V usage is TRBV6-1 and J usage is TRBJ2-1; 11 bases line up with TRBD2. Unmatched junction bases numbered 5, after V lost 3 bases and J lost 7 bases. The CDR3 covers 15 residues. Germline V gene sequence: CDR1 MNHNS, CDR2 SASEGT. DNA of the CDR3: TGTGCCAGCAGTGATAGCGGGGGGGCGTGGAATGAGCAGTTCTTC. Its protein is CASSDSGGAWNEQFF.

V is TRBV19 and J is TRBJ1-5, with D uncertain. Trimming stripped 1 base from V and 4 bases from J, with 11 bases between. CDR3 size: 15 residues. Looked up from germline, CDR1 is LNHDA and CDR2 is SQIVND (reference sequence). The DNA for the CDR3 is TGTGCCAGTAGTATAGCGGTAGGAGGGAATCAGCCCCAGCATTTT. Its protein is CASSIAVGGNQPQHF.

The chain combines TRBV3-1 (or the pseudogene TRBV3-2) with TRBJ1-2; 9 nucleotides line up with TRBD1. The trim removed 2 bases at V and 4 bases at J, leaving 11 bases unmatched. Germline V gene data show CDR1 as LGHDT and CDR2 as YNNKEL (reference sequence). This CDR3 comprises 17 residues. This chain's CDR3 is CASSQSGTGTRGYGYTF. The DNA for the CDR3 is TGTGCCAGCAGCCAATCCGGGACAGGGACGCGTGGCTATGGCTACACCTTC.

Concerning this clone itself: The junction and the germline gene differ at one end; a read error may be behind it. The CDR3 spells CASSLGRGRGDGEQFF. In DNA form, the CDR3 reads TGTGCCAGCAGCCTAGGGCGAGGGCGGGGGGATGGTGAGCAGTTCTTC. The genes are TRBV13 and TRBJ2-1; 8 positions match TRBD2. The germline CDR1 and CDR2 sequences are PRHDT and FYEKMQ (reference sequence). The CDR3 extends over 16 amino acids.

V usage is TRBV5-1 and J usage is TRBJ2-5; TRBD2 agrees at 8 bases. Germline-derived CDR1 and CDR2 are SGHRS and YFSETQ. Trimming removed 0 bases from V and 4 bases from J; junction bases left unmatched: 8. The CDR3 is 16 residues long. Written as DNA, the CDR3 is TGCGCCAGCAGCTTGGGTGGCGGGGGGCCTCCAGAGACCCAGTACTTC. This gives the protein CASSLGGGGPPETQYF. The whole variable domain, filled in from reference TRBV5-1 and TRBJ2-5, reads KAGVTQTPRYLIKTRGQQVTLSCSPISGHRSVSWYQQTPGQGLQFLFEYFSETQRNKGNFPGRFSGRQFSNSRSEMNVSTLELGDSALYLCASSLGGGGPPETQYFGPGTRLLVL.

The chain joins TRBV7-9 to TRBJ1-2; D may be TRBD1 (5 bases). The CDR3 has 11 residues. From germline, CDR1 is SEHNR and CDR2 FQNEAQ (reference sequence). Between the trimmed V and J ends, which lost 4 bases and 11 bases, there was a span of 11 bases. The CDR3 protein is CASSSGLWYTF. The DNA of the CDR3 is TGTGCCAGCAGCTCGGGACTGTGGTACACCTTC.

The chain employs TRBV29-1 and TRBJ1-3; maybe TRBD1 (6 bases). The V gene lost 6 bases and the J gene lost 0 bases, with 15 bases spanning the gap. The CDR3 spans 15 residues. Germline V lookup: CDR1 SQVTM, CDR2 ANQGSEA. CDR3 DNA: TGCAGCGTATCTGAGGGGGTCCTCTCTGGAAACACCATATATTTT. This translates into CSVSEGVLSGNTIYF.

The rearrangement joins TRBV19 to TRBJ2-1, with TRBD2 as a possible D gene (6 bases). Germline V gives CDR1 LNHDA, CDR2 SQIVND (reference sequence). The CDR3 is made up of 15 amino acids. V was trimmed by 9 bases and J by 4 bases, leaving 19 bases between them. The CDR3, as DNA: TGTGCCAGCGGAGGAGGGTCTTTAACTTACAATGAGCAGTTCTTC. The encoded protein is CASGGGSLTYNEQFF.

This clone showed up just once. Written as DNA, the CDR3 is TGTGCCAGCAGCGGCAGGGGGCCCACTGAAGCTTTCTTT. Amino acid sequence: CASSGRGPTEAFF. The V call is TRBV7-9, the J call TRBJ1-1; the match to TRBD1 covers 8 bases. This CDR3 spans 13 amino acids. The germline CDR1 and CDR2 sequences are SEHNR and FQNEAQ (reference sequence). V shed 5 bases and J 4 bases; nucleotides not matched to a gene: 3.

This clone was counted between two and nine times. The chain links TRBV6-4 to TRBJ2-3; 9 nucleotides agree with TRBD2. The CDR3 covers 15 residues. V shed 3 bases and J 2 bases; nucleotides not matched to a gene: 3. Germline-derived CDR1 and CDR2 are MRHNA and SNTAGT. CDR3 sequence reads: CASSEGGGATDTQYF. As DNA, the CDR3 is TGTGCCAGCAGTGAGGGCGGGGGGGCCACAGATACGCAGTATTTT.

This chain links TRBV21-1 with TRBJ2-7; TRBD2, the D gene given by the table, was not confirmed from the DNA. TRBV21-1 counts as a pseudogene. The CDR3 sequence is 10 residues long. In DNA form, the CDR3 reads TGTGCCAGCAGCCGGGACGAGCAGTACGTC. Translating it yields CASSRDEQYV.

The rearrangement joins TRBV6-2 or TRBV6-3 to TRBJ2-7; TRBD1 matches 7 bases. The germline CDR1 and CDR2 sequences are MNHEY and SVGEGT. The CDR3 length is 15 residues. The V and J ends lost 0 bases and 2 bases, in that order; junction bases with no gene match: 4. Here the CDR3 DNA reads TGTGCCAGCAGTTACTCGAAGGGACAGACCTACGAGCAGTACGTC. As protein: CASSYSKGQTYEQYV.

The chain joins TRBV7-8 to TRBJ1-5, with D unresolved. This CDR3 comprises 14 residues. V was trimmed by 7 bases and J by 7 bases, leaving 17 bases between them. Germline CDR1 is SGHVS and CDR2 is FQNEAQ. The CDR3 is CASNYLPGRQPQHF. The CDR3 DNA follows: TGTGCCAGCAACTACCTGCCCGGTCGCCAGCCCCAGCATTTT.